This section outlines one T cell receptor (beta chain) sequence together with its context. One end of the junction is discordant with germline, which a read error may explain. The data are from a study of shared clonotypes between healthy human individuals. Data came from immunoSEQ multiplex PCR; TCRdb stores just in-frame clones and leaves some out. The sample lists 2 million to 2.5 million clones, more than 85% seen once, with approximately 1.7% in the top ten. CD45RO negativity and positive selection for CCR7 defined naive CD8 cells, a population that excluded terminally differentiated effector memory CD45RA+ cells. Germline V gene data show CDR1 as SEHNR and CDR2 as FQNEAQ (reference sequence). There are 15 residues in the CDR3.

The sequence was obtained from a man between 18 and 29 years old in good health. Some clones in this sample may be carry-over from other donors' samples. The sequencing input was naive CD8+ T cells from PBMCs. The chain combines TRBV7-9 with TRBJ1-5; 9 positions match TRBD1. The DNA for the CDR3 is TGCGCCAGCAGCCAAGACAGGGGGGTGAATCAGCCCCAGCATTTT. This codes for CASSQDRGVNQPQHF.